This T cell receptor beta chain was documented in a study of T-cell reconstitution after alpha-beta-depleted transplantation in children (dated by TCRdb to 2016 to 2017). Study-wide context: Using TCR repertoire profiling, the study followed T-cell immune reconstitution in a quantitative way in children after TCRalphabeta/CD19-depleted allogeneic hematopoietic cell transplantation.

The label giving this sample's treatment or condition can be read as: allogeneic hematopoietic cell transplantation with graft depleted of TCRalphabeta T cells and CD19 B cells. Transplant recipients were children who received TCRalphabeta/CD19-depleted allogeneic hematopoietic cell grafts. Overall study results and their limits: The apparently early recovery of alphabetaT-cell counts about two months after transplant reportedly depended on only several hundred rapidly expanded clones that came from non-depleted graft cells. The high TCRbeta diversity at day 60 in some patients was ascribed to recipient T cells and intrathymic progenitors that had survived conditioning. Over the following months the frequencies of hyperexpanded clones went down, and after one year T-cell counts and TCRbeta diversity were mostly credited to newly produced T cells.

From cysteine to phenylalanine, the CDR3 is 19 amino acids long. Of all the DNA, just the CDR3 is kept, 57 bases in frame from base 1. For CDR1 and CDR2, the germline V gene lists SGHVS and FNYEAQ. Unmatched junction bases come to 11, with V trimmed by 2 bases and J by 3 bases. The method was PCR. This sample was sequenced with an Illumina HiSeq 2500. TCR libraries were prepared with molecular barcoding, using unique molecular identifiers to normalize TCRbeta repertoire quantification. TCRdb's own reprocessing of the public reads used fastp at Q25 and MiXCR and kept productive beta chains. Each entry merges the rows of one CDR3 protein and shows their most common DNA and genes. In all, the sample holds more than 200,000 distinct CDR3 sequences, and about 23% of those were seen once. The ten largest clones add up to around 2.5% of the sample. As regards this clonotype: This clone's antigen is unknown. No base qualities exist here, and no much larger clone lies one base off it.

Sequenced here: PBMCs, sampled before TCRalphabeta/CD19-depleted stem cell transplant. This clonotype originated in a girl aged 2 to 10 with Fanconi anemia, due to receive a stem cell transplant. The rearranged chain carries TRBV7-6 and TRBJ2-1; TRBD2 aligns with 12 central bases. The encoded CDR3 is CASSLRALAGGPSYNEQFF. The nucleotide sequence reads as follows: TGTGCCAGCAGCTTAAGGGCGCTAGCGGGAGGGCCTAGCTACAATGAGCAGTTCTTC.